This TCR beta chain was documented in a study of blood T cell repertoires in COVID-19. Study-wide context: Sites across the United States, Italy and Spain contributed samples from acute and convalescent COVID-19. T cells, B-cell-depleted T cells, or PBMCs provided the cDNA or gDNA that served as material.

Original processing notes: The authors estimated nucleated cell counts from reference gene primer amplification. Generated by immunoSEQ multiplex PCR, the TCRdb table keeps only in-frame clones and is missing some. D and trimming were read from the DNA, whereas the V and J calls and clone size are those reported in that table. This sample has under 250,000 clones; around four fifths occur once, and the top ten carry 7.5% to 8%. The CDR3 loop spans 15 amino acids. The V and J genes are TRBV12-2 and TRBJ1-6; the listed D gene, TRBD1, was not tested against the DNA. TRBV12-2 is labeled a pseudogene. Sequenced input: peripheral blood. The sequence was collected from a woman aged 50 to 60 with active or convalescent COVID-19. The CDR3 spells CASRLIRGWNSPLHF. DNA of the CDR3: TGTGCAAGTCGCTTAATCAGGGGATGGAATTCACCCCTCCACTTT.